What follows is one T cell receptor beta chain and its context. The antigen remains undetermined. The data were taken from a study of OX40 agonist ivuxolimab in advanced cancers. About the research overall: Patients enrolled in dose escalation were diagnosed with hepatocellular carcinoma, melanoma, renal cell or head and neck cancer. A mean age of roughly 66 years, range about 20 to 79, was recorded, and roughly 80% were male.

The CDR3 loop spans 14 amino acids. Trimming removed 3 bases from V and 7 bases from J, with 15 bases in between. Germline V gene data show CDR1 as GTSNPN and CDR2 as SVGIG (reference sequence). The data were produced by immunoSEQ multiplex PCR, yet TCRdb's version contains in-frame clones alone and is incomplete. Of 25,000 to 35,000 clones listed, 90% are singletons. Study-wide points: Doses of 0.1 to 3.0 mg/kg were accompanied by clonal expansion of CD4+ and CD8+ blood T cells by week 6. No antigen was identified for the clonally expanded peripheral T cells.

The rearrangement uses TRBV30 and TRBJ1-4; D is possibly TRBD1 (5 bases). The sequencing here drew on CD4+ or CD8+ T cells sorted from blood, taken in a trial of the OX40 agonist ivuxolimab. This clonotype originated in an adult with an advanced solid tumor such as melanoma, head and neck, liver or kidney cancer. CDR3 in amino acids: CAWSVGTRTEKLFF. The CDR3 DNA reads TGTGCCTGGAGCGTAGGGACGAGGACTGAAAAACTGTTTTTT.